This TCR beta chain was sequenced in a study of T cells after yellow fever vaccination. Study-level results: Primary-vaccination clones mostly resurfaced post-booster (more than 95% CD4, roughly 90% CD8). Shared CD4/CD8 clonotypes were a small share, likely from convergent recombination.

Trimming stripped 6 bases from V and 10 bases from J, with 10 bases between. Germline CDR1 reads MNHEY; CDR2 reads SMNVEV (reference sequence). The CDR3 totals 11 residues. This clonotype showed up many times. What it binds is unknown. Template switching with 5'RACE generated the TCR cDNA and added a universal primer site and UMIs. TCRdb reprocessed the 5' RACE reads via MiXCR and lists one record per CDR3 protein. The table includes about 180,000 distinct CDR3 sequences, about 6% detected once. This chain links TRBV27 with TRBJ2-1; D unclear. The receptor's source is a young man who received the YFV17D yellow fever vaccine. This sample comprised CD4+ T cells sorted from PBMCs, obtained on the day of the first yellow fever vaccination. CDR3 DNA sequence: TGTGCCAGCAGCTTAATGGGGGAGCAGTTCTTC. Translation: CASSLMGEQFF.